This TCR beta chain was obtained from a study of blood T cell repertoires in COVID-19. On the study more broadly: In each case, the material was cDNA or gDNA derived from T cells, B-cell-depleted T cells, or PBMCs.

The CDR3 is made up of 13 amino acids. CDR1 and CDR2 from the germline V gene are GTSNPN and SVGIG (reference sequence). V was clipped by 7 bases and J by 8 bases, with 20 bases between them. The assay was immunoSEQ multiplex PCR, and TCRdb's table has in-frame clones only and misses some. Found here are 80,000 to 100,000 clones, nearly 90% of them singletons; the top ten hold approximately 5%. This clone was recorded only once. The J gene is TRBJ1-2, the V gene TRBV30; a weak D match, TRBD1 (5 bases). The sequence came from an older man with acute or convalescent COVID-19. Sequencing used peripheral blood. The CDR3 DNA sequence: TGTGCCTCCACCCCGTGGGGGGAGAGGGGCTACACCTTC. Its translation: CASTPWGERGYTF.